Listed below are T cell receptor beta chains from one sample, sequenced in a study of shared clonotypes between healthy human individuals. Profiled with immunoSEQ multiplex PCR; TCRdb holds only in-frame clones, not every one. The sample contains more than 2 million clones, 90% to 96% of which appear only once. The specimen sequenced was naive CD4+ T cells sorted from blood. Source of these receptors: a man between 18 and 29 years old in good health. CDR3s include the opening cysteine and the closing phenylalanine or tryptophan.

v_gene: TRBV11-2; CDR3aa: CASSSAANYRGNNSPLHF
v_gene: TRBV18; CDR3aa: CASSPRPGLNTEAFF
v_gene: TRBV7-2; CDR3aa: CASSFWATRDTQYF
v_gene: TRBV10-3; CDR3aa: CAAAGFSNQPQHF
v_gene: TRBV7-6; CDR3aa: CASSSGTGGGSEQYF
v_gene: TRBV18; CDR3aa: CASSPPGQGNPDTQYF
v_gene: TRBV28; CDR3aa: CASRGGGQENTEAFF
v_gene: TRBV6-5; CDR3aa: CASSRDSNTEAFF
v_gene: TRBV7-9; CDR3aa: CASSLGTSGSYEQYF
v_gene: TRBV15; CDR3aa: CATSSSRPIIYEQYF
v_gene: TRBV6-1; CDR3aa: CASSEATGLYFEQYF
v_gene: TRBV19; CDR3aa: CASSILGVFHEQYF
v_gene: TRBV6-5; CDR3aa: CASSAGHSNTEAFF
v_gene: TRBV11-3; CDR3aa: CASSFTRGTEAFF
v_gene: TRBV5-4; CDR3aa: CASSFQGTNEKLFF